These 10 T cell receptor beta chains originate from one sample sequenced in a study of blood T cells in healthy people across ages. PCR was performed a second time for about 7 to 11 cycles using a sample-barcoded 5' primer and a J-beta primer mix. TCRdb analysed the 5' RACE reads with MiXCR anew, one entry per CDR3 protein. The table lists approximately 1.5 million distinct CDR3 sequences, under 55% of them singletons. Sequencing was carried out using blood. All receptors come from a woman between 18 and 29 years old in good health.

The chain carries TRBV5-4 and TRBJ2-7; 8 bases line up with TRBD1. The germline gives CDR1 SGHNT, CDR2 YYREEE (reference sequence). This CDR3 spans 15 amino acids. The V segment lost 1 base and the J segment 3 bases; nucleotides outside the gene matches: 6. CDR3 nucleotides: TGTGCCAGCAGCTTGTTTGGACAGGGAGGCTACGAGCAGTACTTC. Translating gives CASSLFGQGGYEQYF. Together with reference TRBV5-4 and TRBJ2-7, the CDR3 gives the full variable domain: ETGVTQSPTHLIKTRGQQVTLRCSSQSGHNTVSWYQQALGQGPQFIFQYYREEENGRGNFPPRFSGLQFPNYSSELNVNALELDDSALYLCASSLFGQGGYEQYFGPGTRLTVT.

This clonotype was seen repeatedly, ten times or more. The CDR3 region is CASRWRTIPTDTQYF. The CDR3 region has the DNA TGTGCCAGCAGATGGCGGACGATCCCCACAGATACGCAGTATTTT. The rearrangement uses TRBV7-2 and TRBJ2-3; D not resolved. The CDR3 spans 15 residues. Trimming took off 6 bases at V and 2 bases at J, with 15 bases between the two ends. The germline gives CDR1 SGHTA, CDR2 FQGNSA.

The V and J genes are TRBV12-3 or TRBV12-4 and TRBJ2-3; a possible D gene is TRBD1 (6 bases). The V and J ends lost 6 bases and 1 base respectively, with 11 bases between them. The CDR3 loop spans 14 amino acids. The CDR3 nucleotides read TGTGCCAGCAGAGTTGAGGGGGGCACAGATACGCAGTATTTT. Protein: CASRVEGGTDTQYF.

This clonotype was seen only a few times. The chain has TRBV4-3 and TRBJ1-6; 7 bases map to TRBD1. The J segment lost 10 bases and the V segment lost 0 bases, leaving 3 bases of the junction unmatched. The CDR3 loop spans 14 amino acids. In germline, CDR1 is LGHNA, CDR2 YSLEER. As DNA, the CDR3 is TGCGCCAGCAGCCAAGAGACAGGGCCATCACCCCTCCACTTT. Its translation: CASSQETGPSPLHF.

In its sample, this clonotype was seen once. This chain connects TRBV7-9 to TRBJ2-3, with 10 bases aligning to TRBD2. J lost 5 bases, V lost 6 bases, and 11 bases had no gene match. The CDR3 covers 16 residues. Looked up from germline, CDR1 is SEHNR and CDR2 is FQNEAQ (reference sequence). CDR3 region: CASRRSASGSQDTQYF. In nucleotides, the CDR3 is TGTGCCAGCAGACGTTCGGCTAGCGGGAGTCAAGATACGCAGTATTTT.

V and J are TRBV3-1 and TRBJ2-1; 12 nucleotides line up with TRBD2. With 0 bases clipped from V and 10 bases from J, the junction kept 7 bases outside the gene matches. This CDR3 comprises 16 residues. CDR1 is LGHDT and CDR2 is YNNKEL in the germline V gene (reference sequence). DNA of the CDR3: TGTGCCAGCAGCCAAGATGTGGGGACTAGCGGGCGCGAGCAGTTCTTC. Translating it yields CASSQDVGTSGREQFF.

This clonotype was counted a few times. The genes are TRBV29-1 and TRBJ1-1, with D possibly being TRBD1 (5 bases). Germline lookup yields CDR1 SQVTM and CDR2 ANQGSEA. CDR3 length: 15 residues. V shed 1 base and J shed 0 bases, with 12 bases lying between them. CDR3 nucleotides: TGCAGCGTTGAAGGCGGGGGGGGGATGAACACTGAAGCTTTCTTT. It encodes CSVEGGGGMNTEAFF.

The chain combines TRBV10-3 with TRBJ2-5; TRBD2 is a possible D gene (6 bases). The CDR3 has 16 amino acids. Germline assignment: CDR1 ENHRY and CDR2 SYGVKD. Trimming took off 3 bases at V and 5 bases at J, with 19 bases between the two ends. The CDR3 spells CAISEYNAGRGETQYF. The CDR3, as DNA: TGTGCCATCAGTGAATACAATGCGGGAAGGGGCGAGACCCAGTACTTC.

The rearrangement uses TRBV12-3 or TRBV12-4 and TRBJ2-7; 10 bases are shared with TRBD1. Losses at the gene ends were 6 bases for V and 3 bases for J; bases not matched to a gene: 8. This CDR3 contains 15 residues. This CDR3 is CASSSGTGAIYEQYF. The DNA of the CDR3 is TGTGCCAGCAGCTCCGGGACAGGGGCCATCTACGAGCAGTACTTC.

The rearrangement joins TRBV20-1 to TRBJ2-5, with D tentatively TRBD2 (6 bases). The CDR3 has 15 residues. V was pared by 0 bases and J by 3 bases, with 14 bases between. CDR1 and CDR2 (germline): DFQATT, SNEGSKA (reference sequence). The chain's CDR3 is CSAREAGRWKETQYF. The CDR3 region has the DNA TGCAGTGCTAGAGAGGCGGGGAGATGGAAAGAGACCCAGTACTTC.